A selection of T cell receptor beta chains follows, all from one sample in a study of blood T cell repertoires in COVID-19. Produced via immunoSEQ multiplex PCR; TCRdb's table is partial and in-frame only. The data contain over 55,000 clones, 82% of them singletons. The sample consisted of peripheral blood. Every receptor here comes from an older woman with acute or convalescent COVID-19. CDR3s include the opening cysteine and the closing phenylalanine or tryptophan. A D gene is named only where the DNA matches it firmly. Size tells how often a clone was seen (once, few, many) or the class of an expanded clone, and some rows leave it out.

J gene	clone size	V gene	D gene	CDR3 protein	CDR3 DNA
TRBJ2-1	.	TRBV7-9	TRBD1	CASSYFGQGDYNEQFF	TGTGCCAGCAGCTACTTCGGACAGGGGGACTACAATGAGCAGTTCTTC
TRBJ2-2	.	TRBV27	TRBD1	CASSSHRGEGAGELFF	TGTGCCAGCAGTTCCCACAGGGGAGAAGGGGCCGGGGAGCTGTTTTTT
TRBJ2-1	once	TRBV6-1	.	CASSEGGHSYNEQFF	TGTGCCAGCAGTGAAGGGGGCCACTCCTACAATGAGCAGTTCTTC
TRBJ2-4	.	TRBV14	TRBD2	CASSQGSGGIVKNIQYF	TGTGCCAGCAGCCAAGGTAGCGGGGGGATCGTCAAAAACATTCAGTACTTC
TRBJ2-6	.	TRBV30	TRBD1	CAWETGGANVLTF	TGTGCCTGGGAGACAGGGGGGGCCAACGTCCTGACTTTC
TRBJ2-3	.	TRBV7-9	.	CASSFKDTQYF	TGTGCCAGCAGCTTTAAAGATACGCAGTATTTT
TRBJ2-5	.	TRBV5-8	.	CASSPWIAEPSQETQYF	TGTGCCAGCAGCCCCTGGATAGCGGAGCCCTCCCAAGAGACCCAGTACTTC
TRBJ1-5	.	TRBV30	.	CAWSYDSRNQPQHF	TGTGCCTGGAGTTACGACAGTCGCAATCAGCCCCAGCATTTT
TRBJ1-1	.	TRBV4-2	TRBD1	CASSRTGSTEAFF	TGTGCCAGCAGCCGGACAGGGTCCACTGAAGCTTTCTTT
TRBJ2-5	.	TRBV7-9	.	CASSPLGGFGETQYF	TGTGCCAGCAGCCCTCTAGGAGGGTTTGGTGAGACCCAGTACTTC
TRBJ2-1	few	TRBV10-2	.	CASSATQGGNEQFF	TGCGCCAGCAGTGCCACACAAGGGGGTAACGAGCAGTTCTTC
TRBJ2-2	.	TRBV3-1/TRBV3-2	TRBD2	CASARKALAGDGELFF	TGTGCCAGCGCCCGGAAGGCCCTAGCGGGGGACGGGGAGCTGTTTTTT
TRBJ1-5	.	TRBV2	.	CASRRGGSNQPQHF	TGTGCCAGCAGGAGGGGGGGAAGCAATCAGCCCCAGCATTTT
TRBJ2-3	.	TRBV6-1	TRBD1	CASSEWTGGTDTQYF	TGTGCCAGCAGTGAATGGACAGGGGGCACAGATACGCAGTATTTT
TRBJ2-7	.	TRBV5-6	.	CASSLGRSYEQYF	TGTGCCAGCAGCTTGGGCAGGTCCTACGAGCAGTACTTC
TRBJ1-5	.	TRBV19	.	CASSIGGRVFQPQHF	TGTGCCAGTAGTATCGGGGGGCGCGTGTTTCAGCCCCAGCATTTT
TRBJ2-2	.	TRBV7-2	.	CASTTFTGELFF	TGTGCCAGCACGACTTTTACCGGGGAGCTGTTTTTT
TRBJ1-2	.	TRBV29-1	.	CSVDAARNYGYTF	TGCAGCGTTGATGCGGCCCGTAACTATGGCTACACCTTC